The rows below give T cell receptor beta chains drawn from one sample of a study of blood T cell repertoires in COVID-19. This table comes from immunoSEQ multiplex PCR, and its TCRdb copy is limited to in-frame clones, with some not included. In the table there are 60,000 to 85,000 clones, 80% to 90% of which are singletons. Sample: peripheral blood. The receptor set was obtained from a human donor in a cohort sampled during active COVID-19. Each CDR3 is given with its conserved first and last residue. D genes are given only for firm matches. Clone size is given for some rows only: seen once, a few or many times, or a class if the clone is expanded.

.,TRBV11-2,.,TRBJ2-3,CASSLGRGSTDTQYF,TGTGCCAGCAGCTTAGGGCGGGGTAGCACAGATACGCAGTATTTT
TRBD1,TRBV11-3,once,TRBJ1-6,CASSLQGAGNNSPLHF,TGTGCCAGCAGCTTACAGGGGGCGGGAAATAATTCACCCCTCCACTTT
TRBD2,TRBV19,.,TRBJ2-3,CASKAGGFTDTQYF,TGTGCCAGTAAGGCGGGGGGGTTCACAGATACGCAGTATTTT
TRBD1,TRBV3-1/TRBV3-2,.,TRBJ2-7,CASSLEIGTGGPYEQYF,TGTGCCAGCAGCCTCGAAATCGGGACAGGGGGGCCCTACGAGCAGTACTTC
TRBD2,TRBV15,.,TRBJ2-7,CATRSTGGTYEQYF,TGTGCCACCCGCTCGACGGGAGGGACCTACGAGCAGTACTTC
TRBD1,TRBV11-2,.,TRBJ1-3,CASSLRTGSGNTIYF,TGTGCCAGCAGCTTGAGGACAGGTTCGGGAAACACCATATATTTT
TRBD1,TRBV3-1/TRBV3-2,.,TRBJ2-1,CASSRRGTGNNEQFF,TGTGCCAGCAGCCGCAGAGGGACAGGGAACAATGAGCAGTTCTTC
.,TRBV11-3,.,TRBJ2-7,CASSLGAVYEQYF,TGTGCCAGCAGCTTGGGGGCGGTCTACGAGCAGTACTTC
TRBD1,TRBV5-1,once,TRBJ2-2,CASSRAGTGNTGELFF,TGCGCCAGCAGCCGGGCCGGGACAGGGAACACCGGGGAGCTGTTTTTT
.,TRBV19,.,TRBJ2-7,CASSRGAPYEQYF,TGTGCCAGTAGTCGGGGGGCACCCTACGAGCAGTACTTC
.,TRBV3-1/TRBV3-2,few,TRBJ1-5,CASSQDVHQPQHF,TGTGCCAGCAGCCAAGACGTCCATCAGCCCCAGCATTTT
.,TRBV2,.,TRBJ1-5,CASSEFTRGSAQHF,TGTGCCAGCAGTGAATTCACAAGGGGATCGGCCCAGCATTTT
TRBD2,TRBV29-1,.,TRBJ2-5,CSVTSGRAWETQYF,TGCAGCGTGACTAGCGGGAGGGCGTGGGAGACCCAGTACTTC
.,TRBV12-3/TRBV12-4,.,TRBJ1-5,CASSLNGVGTGNF,.
.,TRBV6-5,.,TRBJ1-2,CASSYSIGTDGYTF,TGTGCCAGCAGTTACTCGATCGGGACTGATGGCTACACCTTC
.,TRBV5-1,.,TRBJ2-7,CASSLTRSGGYEQYF,TGCGCCAGCAGCTTGACCAGATCCGGGGGCTACGAGCAGTACTTC
TRBD1,TRBV28,.,TRBJ2-7,CASSFRDRGSYEQYF,TGTGCCAGCAGTTTTCGGGACAGGGGCTCCTACGAGCAGTACTTC
.,TRBV7-9,once,TRBJ2-1,CASSLGTGHNEQFF,TGTGCCAGCAGCTTAGGAACAGGGCACAATGAGCAGTTCTTC
TRBD2,TRBV9,.,TRBJ2-3,CASSVEAEQRGGLTDTQYF,TGTGCCAGCAGCGTAGAGGCTGAACAGCGGGGGGGCCTCACAGATACGCAGTATTTT
TRBD1,TRBV5-1,.,TRBJ1-2,CASSPGTGDGYTF,TGCGCCAGCAGCCCTGGGACAGGGGATGGCTACACCTTC
TRBD1,TRBV6-5,.,TRBJ2-3,CASRPSRDRGDTQYF,TGTGCCAGCAGACCGTCCCGGGACAGGGGAGATACGCAGTATTTT
.,TRBV9,.,TRBJ2-1,CASSTHPTANNEQFF,TGTGCCAGCAGCACCCACCCGACAGCTAACAATGAGCAGTTCTTC
TRBD1,TRBV18,.,TRBJ2-7,CASSPISQGEEYF,TGTGCCAGCTCACCGATCAGCCAGGGGGAAGAGTACTTC
TRBD2,TRBV3-1/TRBV3-2,.,TRBJ2-7,CASSQALLAASYEQYF,TGTGCCAGCAGCCAAGCTTTGCTAGCGGCGTCCTACGAGCAGTACTTC
TRBD1,TRBV4-1,.,TRBJ2-5,CASSQEGTVKETQYF,TGCGCCAGCAGCCAAGAAGGGACAGTCAAAGAGACCCAGTACTTC
.,TRBV7-8,.,TRBJ2-2,CASSLRLTRLAGELFF,TGTGCCAGCAGCTTAAGGTTGACGCGACTCGCCGGGGAGCTGTTTTTT
.,TRBV3-1/TRBV3-2,.,TRBJ2-1,CASSQDLPGGEQFF,TGTGCCAGCAGCCAAGATTTGCCCGGCGGGGAGCAGTTCTTC
.,TRBV7-8,.,TRBJ1-1,CASREYGVGEAFF,TGTGCCAGCAGAGAATACGGGGTAGGGGAAGCTTTCTTT
TRBD2,TRBV5-1,.,TRBJ2-1,CASSLSGRSGGNNEQFF,TGCGCCAGCAGCTTGTCGGGGAGGAGCGGGGGAAACAATGAGCAGTTCTTC
.,TRBV10-2,.,TRBJ2-7,CASGRRDEQYF,TGCGCCAGCGGACGCAGGGACGAGCAGTACTTC
TRBD2,TRBV12-5,.,TRBJ2-1,CASGLALLAGASYNEQFF,TGTGCTAGTGGTTTGGCTCTCCTAGCGGGGGCTTCCTACAATGAGCAGTTCTTC
TRBD1,TRBV7-2,.,TRBJ1-2,CASSPGQGSRQGYTF,TGTGCCAGCAGCCCAGGACAGGGAAGTCGGCAGGGCTACACCTTC
.,TRBV6-6,.,TRBJ2-7,CASRRDGNYEQYF,TGTGCCAGCAGGCGGGACGGAAACTACGAGCAGTACTTC
TRBD1,TRBV5-6,.,TRBJ2-2,CASSLAGDRGRGTGELFF,TGTGCCAGCAGCTTGGCGGGCGACAGGGGGCGAGGCACCGGGGAGCTGTTTTTT
.,TRBV5-1,.,TRBJ2-1,CASSFLGSSSYNEQFF,TGCGCCAGCAGCTTCCTCGGGTCCTCCAGCTACAATGAGCAGTTCTTC
.,TRBV7-2,.,TRBJ2-1,CASRNNRDNEQFF,TGTGCCAGCAGGAATAACAGGGACAATGAGCAGTTCTTC
TRBD1,TRBV7-2,.,TRBJ2-1,CASSLKVMTGSQDEQFF,TGTGCCAGCAGCTTAAAGGTAATGACAGGGAGCCAGGATGAGCAGTTCTTC
.,TRBV19,.,TRBJ2-3,CASSFRRRGTDTQYF,TGTGCCAGTAGTTTCCGCCGCCGGGGCACAGATACGCAGTATTTT
TRBD2,TRBV4-1,.,TRBJ2-6,CASSQDARRGGSGANVLTF,TGCGCCAGCAGCCAAGATGCTCGGCGCGGGGGCTCTGGGGCCAACGTCCTGACTTTC
TRBD2,TRBV5-6,few,TRBJ2-5,CASSLSLAGEETQYF,TGTGCCAGCAGCTTGAGTCTAGCGGGAGAAGAGACCCAGTACTTC
.,TRBV2,.,TRBJ1-1,CASSRQRNTEAFF,TGTGCCAGCAGTAGACAGAGGAACACTGAAGCTTTCTTT
.,TRBV18,few,TRBJ1-1,CASSPSSDEAFF,TGTGCCAGCTCACCATCGTCAGATGAAGCTTTCTTT
TRBD2,TRBV29-1,.,TRBJ2-1,CSVQAGGPYEQFF,TGCAGCGTTCAAGCGGGAGGGCCCTATGAGCAGTTCTTC
.,TRBV6-2/TRBV6-3,.,TRBJ2-3,CASSYSGQGFDTQYF,TGTGCCAGCAGTTACTCGGGGCAGGGGTTTGATACGCAGTATTTT
.,TRBV9,.,TRBJ2-4,CASSAAGKAKNIQYF,TGTGCCAGCAGCGCGGCGGGAAAAGCCAAAAACATTCAGTACTTC
.,TRBV19,many,TRBJ2-7,CASSDDMGHYEQYF,TGTGCCAGTAGCGATGACATGGGACACTACGAGCAGTACTTC
TRBD2,TRBV4-1,.,TRBJ2-3,CASSREREGRKDTQYF,TGCGCCAGCAGCCGTGAGCGGGAGGGCCGGAAAGATACGCAGTATTTT
TRBD2,TRBV24-1,once,TRBJ2-7,CATTLAGENEQYF,TGTGCCACCACCCTAGCGGGAGAGAACGAGCAGTACTTC
TRBD1,TRBV11-2,.,TRBJ2-3,CASSRGQFTDTQYF,TGTGCCAGCAGCCGGGGACAGTTCACAGATACGCAGTATTTT
TRBD1,TRBV28,.,TRBJ1-1,CASSPRTGYTEAFF,TGTGCCAGCAGTCCGCGGACAGGGTACACTGAAGCTTTCTTT
TRBD1,TRBV27,.,TRBJ2-3,CASSRITDRAPTDTQYF,TGTGCCAGCAGTCGAATAACTGACAGGGCCCCCACAGATACGCAGTATTTT
TRBD1,TRBV6-5,.,TRBJ2-1,CASSYNRGYNEQFF,TGTGCCAGCAGTTATAACAGGGGCTACAATGAGCAGTTCTTC